This is a list of T cell receptor beta chains from one sample in a study of post-analysis software for immune sequencing data. TCRdb re-derived calls from the PCR reads in MiXCR, one entry per CDR3 protein. The sample holds 750,000 to 950,000 distinct CDR3 sequences, roughly half seen once. The source material was blood. These receptors came from a girl aged 5-17 years with multiple sclerosis. The conserved cysteine and the conserved F or W are not part of the CDR3 here.

CDR3	V	J	length
SASKASGGPTDTQY	TRBV20-1	TRBJ2-3	14
ASSHSSGPTDTQY	TRBV4-1	TRBJ2-3	13
ASSLSVCRREAREQY	TRBV7-3	TRBJ2-7	15
ASSLEGPTPETQY	TRBV5-1	TRBJ2-5	13
ASSPWDSSGTQY	TRBV12-3/TRBV12-4	TRBJ2-5	12
ASSSPDRDEQY	TRBV12-3/TRBV12-4	TRBJ2-7	11
ASSAHRGRVEGYT	TRBV12-3/TRBV12-4	TRBJ1-2	13
ASSLEVQEGASYGYT	TRBV12-3/TRBV12-4	TRBJ1-2	15
ASSSRDSRSYEQY	TRBV7-9	TRBJ2-7	13
ASSWHPGELNIQY	TRBV5-5	TRBJ2-4	13
SARGGKGAYKQY	TRBV20-1	TRBJ2-7	12
SVVGITGGFTEAF	TRBV29-1	TRBJ1-1	13
ASSPTAQQGPSSNYGYT	TRBV7-3	TRBJ1-2	17
SVEFTGRAETQY	TRBV29-1	TRBJ2-5	12
ATQGFLTGEQY	TRBV6-1	NA	11
ASSSRVVKRETQY	TRBV11-2	NA	13
ASSLGTHGETQY	TRBV28	TRBJ2-5	12
ASSLEKTGMNTEAF	TRBV7-8	TRBJ1-1	14
ASSSGLAGPNEQF	TRBV7-9	TRBJ2-1	13
ASSLGQFMEQY	TRBV5-1	TRBJ2-7	11
ASSLVGTSGSTDTQY	TRBV7-2	TRBJ2-3	15
ASSEQQESGDTQY	TRBV18	TRBJ2-3	13
ASSPKTSSPYNEQF	TRBV27	TRBJ2-1	14
SAHQSETQY	TRBV20-1	NA	9
ASGPTGGAREKLF	TRBV6-1	TRBJ1-4	13
ASSPTGTSSIQY	TRBV7-3	TRBJ2-4	12
ASSLSRGIHYEQY	TRBV6-5	TRBJ2-7	13
AISPVGAPGVEQY	TRBV10-3	NA	13
ASSVTRETQY	TRBV12-3/TRBV12-4	TRBJ2-5	10
ASSQDLSQAKNIQY	TRBV3-1	TRBJ2-4	14
ASRVDLQHEQF	TRBV12-3/TRBV12-4	TRBJ2-1	11
AIRGDSLSYNEQF	TRBV10-3	TRBJ2-1	13
ASSQVLGIEAF	TRBV3-1	TRBJ1-1	11
ASSWPYDIQY	TRBV7-2	TRBJ2-4	10
ASTPRQGLYNEQF	TRBV6-1	TRBJ2-1	13
ASRLGLAGISGANVLT	TRBV12-3/TRBV12-4	TRBJ2-6	16
ASSSRPRDLFEQY	TRBV12-3/TRBV12-4	TRBJ2-7	13
SARGSPGGEDTQY	TRBV20-1	TRBJ2-3	13
SVGRTSGYEQY	TRBV29-1	NA	11
ASSPTSGLETQY	TRBV5-1	TRBJ2-5	12
ATDAGESSYEQY	TRBV7-9	TRBJ2-7	12
SASGAGNNQPQH	TRBV20-1	TRBJ1-5	12
ASSAGTGTNYGYT	TRBV9	TRBJ1-2	13
ASRQMNTEAF	TRBV6-1	TRBJ1-1	10
ASFLGYYEQY	TRBV6-1	NA	10